This T cell receptor beta chain was captured by sequencing in a study of blood T cells in healthy people across ages. CDR3 length equals 13 residues. The V gene lost 5 bases and the J gene lost 5 bases, with 13 bases spanning the gap. Germline values: CDR1 MDHEN, CDR2 SYDVKM. For the second PCR, which ran for about 6 to 11 cycles, a sample-barcoded 5' primer and a J-beta primer mix were used. Every single cDNA molecule received a tag from a template-switch adaptor with 12 random nucleotides. Sequencing of every sample gave 3 million or more CDR3-containing paired-end reads. One entry per CDR3 protein, called by TCRdb with MiXCR from the 5' RACE reads. The sample contains 1.5 million to 2 million distinct CDR3 sequences, 34% of which appear only once. In this sample, this clonotype turned up a few times. Its antigen remains unknown. For every donor, a draw yielded 9.5 to 10 milliliters of peripheral blood.

Overall study findings and caveats: Diversity of TCR beta per million T cells declined in a roughly linear way with age.

The clonotype comes from a woman in her thirties in good health. The sequenced material came from blood. The genes are TRBV28 and TRBJ2-7, with unresolved D. CDR3 protein: CASSTTYRHEQYF. CDR3 nucleotide sequence: TGTGCCAGCAGTACCACCTACAGACACGAGCAGTACTTC.